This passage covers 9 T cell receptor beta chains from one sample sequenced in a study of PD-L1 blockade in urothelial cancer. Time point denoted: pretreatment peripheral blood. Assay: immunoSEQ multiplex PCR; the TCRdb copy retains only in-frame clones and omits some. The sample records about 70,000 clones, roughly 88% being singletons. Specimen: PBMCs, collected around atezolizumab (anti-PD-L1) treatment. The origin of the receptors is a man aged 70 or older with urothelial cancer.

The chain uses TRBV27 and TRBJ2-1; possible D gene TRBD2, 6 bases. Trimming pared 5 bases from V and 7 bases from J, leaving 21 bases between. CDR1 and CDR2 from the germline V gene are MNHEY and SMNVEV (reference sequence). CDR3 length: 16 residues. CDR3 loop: CASSRPGLPRDNEQFF. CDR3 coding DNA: TGTGCCAGCAGTCGCCCGGGACTCCCGCGAGATAATGAGCAGTTCTTC.

This chain's CDR3 is CASGWTGGDGQPQHF. In DNA, the CDR3 is TGTGCCAGCGGATGGACAGGGGGCGATGGTCAGCCCCAGCATTTT. J is TRBJ1-5 and V is TRBV6-1, with 11 nucleotides matching TRBD1. Trimming cost V 8 bases and J 6 bases; bases outside gene matches: 9. Germline V gene sequence: CDR1 MNHNS, CDR2 SASEGT. The CDR3 totals 15 residues.

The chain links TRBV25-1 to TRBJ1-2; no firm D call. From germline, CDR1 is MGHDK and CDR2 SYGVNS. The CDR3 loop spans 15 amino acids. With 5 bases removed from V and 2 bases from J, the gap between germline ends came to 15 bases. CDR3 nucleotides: TGTGCCAGCAGTTCTCTTTCAGGTTCCAACTATGGCTACACCTTC. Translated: CASSSLSGSNYGYTF.

The CDR3 DNA sequence: TGTGCCAGCAGTTTAGGGGGGGGACTTCTAGCCAAAAACATTCAGTACTTC. Protein: CASSLGGGLLAKNIQYF. This chain links TRBV28 with TRBJ2-4; 7 bases agree with TRBD2. The ends lost 2 bases at V and 0 bases at J; junction bases unmatched: 7. This CDR3 has 17 amino acids. Germline V gene data show CDR1 as MDHEN and CDR2 as SYDVKM.

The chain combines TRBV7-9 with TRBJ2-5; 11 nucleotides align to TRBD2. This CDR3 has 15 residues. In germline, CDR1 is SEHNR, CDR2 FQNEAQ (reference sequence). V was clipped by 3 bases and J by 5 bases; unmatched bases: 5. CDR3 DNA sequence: TGTGCCAGCAGCTTCGCTAGCGGGAGGCGCGAGACCCAGTACTTC. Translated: CASSFASGRRETQYF. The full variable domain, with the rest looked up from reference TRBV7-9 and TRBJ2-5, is DTGVSQNPRHKITKRGQNVTFRCDPISEHNRLYWYRQTLGQGPEFLTYFQNEAQLEKSRLLSDRFSAERPKGSFSTLEIQRTEQGDSAMYLCASSFASGRRETQYFGPGTRLLVL.

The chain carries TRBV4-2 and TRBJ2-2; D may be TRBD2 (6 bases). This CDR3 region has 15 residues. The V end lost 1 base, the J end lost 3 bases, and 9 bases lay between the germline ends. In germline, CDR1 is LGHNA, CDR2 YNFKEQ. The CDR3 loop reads CASSQGTTHTGELFF. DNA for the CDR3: TGTGCCAGCAGCCAAGGGACTACTCACACCGGGGAGCTGTTTTTT.

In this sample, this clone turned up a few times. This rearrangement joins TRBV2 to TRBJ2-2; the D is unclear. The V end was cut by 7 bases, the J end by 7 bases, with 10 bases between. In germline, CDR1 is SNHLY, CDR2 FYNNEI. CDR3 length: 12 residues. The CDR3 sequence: CASTTLSGELFF. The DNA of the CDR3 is TGTGCCAGCACTACTCTTAGCGGGGAGCTGTTTTTT.

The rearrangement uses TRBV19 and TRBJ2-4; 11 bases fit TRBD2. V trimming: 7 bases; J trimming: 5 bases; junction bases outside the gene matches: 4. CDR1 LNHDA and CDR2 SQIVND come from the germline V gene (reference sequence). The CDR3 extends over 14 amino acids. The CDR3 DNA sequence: TGTGCCAGTAATAGGGGACTAGCGGAAAACATTCAGTACTTC. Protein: CASNRGLAENIQYF. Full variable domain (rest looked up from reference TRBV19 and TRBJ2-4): DGGITQSPKYLFRKEGQNVTLSCEQNLNHDAMYWYRQDPGQGLRLIYYSQIVNDFQKGDIAEGYSVSREKKESFPLTVTSAQKNPTAFYLCASNRGLAENIQYFGAGTRLSVL.

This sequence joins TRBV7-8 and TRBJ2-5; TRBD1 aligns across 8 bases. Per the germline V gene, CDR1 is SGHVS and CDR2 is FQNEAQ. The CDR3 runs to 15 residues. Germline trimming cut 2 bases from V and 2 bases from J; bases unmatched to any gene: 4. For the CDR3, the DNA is TGTGCCAGCAGCTTATTCGGGACAGGACAAGAGACCCAGTACTTC. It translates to CASSLFGTGQETQYF.